These 27 T cell receptor beta chains came from one sample sequenced in a study of blood T cell repertoires in COVID-19. Profiling relied on immunoSEQ multiplex PCR, and the TCRdb table lists in-frame clones only, not all of them. The table has about 180,000 clones, about nine tenths seen once; the top ten hold around 1.5%. Input material: peripheral blood. The receptor source for this set is a woman in her forties or fifties with acute or convalescent COVID-19.

The V call is TRBV7-2, the J call TRBJ1-3; TRBD1 aligns across 7 bases. Germline V lookup: CDR1 SGHTA, CDR2 FQGNSA. The CDR3 sequence is 16 residues long. Losses at the gene ends were 5 bases for V and 0 bases for J; bases not matched to a gene: 7. This CDR3 is CASSLVTGDSGNTIYF. The CDR3 region has the DNA TGTGCCAGCAGCCTCGTCACAGGGGACTCTGGAAACACCATATATTTT.

The rearrangement links TRBV14 to TRBJ1-2; D is unresolved. Trimming removed 0 bases from V and 4 bases from J, with 9 bases in between. Germline CDR1 is SGHDN and CDR2 is FVKESK. This CDR3 has 14 residues. The DNA for the CDR3 is TGTGCCAGCAGCCAAGACGCCGGGATCTATGGCTACACCTTC. This gives the protein CASSQDAGIYGYTF.

The chain's CDR3 is CASSSDYEQYF. CDR3 in DNA: TGTGCCAGCTCATCAGACTACGAGCAGTACTTC. The gene calls are TRBV18 and TRBJ2-7; no clear D gene. Germline V gene data show CDR1 as KGHSH and CDR2 as LQKENI. The CDR3 sequence is 11 residues long. The ends were cut back, 5 bases at V and 3 bases at J, with 5 bases in the middle.

This chain connects TRBV9 to TRBJ1-2, with a possible D match to TRBD1 (6 bases). Germline V lookup: CDR1 SGDLS, CDR2 YYNGEE. This CDR3 has 14 residues. The V end lost 7 bases, the J end lost 4 bases, and 17 bases lay between the germline ends. The CDR3 region has the DNA TGTGCCAGCGCCCCGTTGACAGGCCCCTATGGCTACACCTTC. Encoded protein: CASAPLTGPYGYTF.

The chain joins TRBV18 to TRBJ2-2; maybe TRBD1 (7 bases). The CDR3 runs 17 residues. Trimming shortened V by 2 bases and J by 4 bases, and 17 bases separated the two germline ends. Germline V gene lookup returns CDR1 KGHSH and CDR2 LQKENI. This CDR3 is CASSPKAGGLLTGELFF. The DNA of the CDR3 is TGTGCCAGCTCACCAAAGGCAGGGGGGCTCCTCACCGGGGAGCTGTTTTTT. Filled out from reference TRBV18 and TRBJ2-2, the complete variable domain reads NAGVMQNPRHLVRRRGQEARLRCSPMKGHSHVYWYRQLPEEGLKFMVYLQKENIIDESGMPKERFSAEFPKEGPSILRIQQVVRGDSAAYFCASSPKAGGLLTGELFFGEGSRLTVL.

The chain links TRBV14 to TRBJ2-2; tentative D call: TRBD1 (5 bases). The V end lost 3 bases, the J end lost 2 bases, and 16 bases lay between the germline ends. CDR1 and CDR2 from the germline V gene are SGHDN and FVKESK. This CDR3 has 17 residues. The CDR3 is CASSHPQLGLNTGELFF. DNA of the CDR3: TGTGCCAGCAGCCATCCCCAATTGGGGCTAAACACCGGGGAGCTGTTTTTT.

V is TRBV6-5 and J is TRBJ1-6, with a weak D call TRBD1 (5 bases). CDR3 length: 13 residues. Germline V gene data show CDR1 as MNHEY and CDR2 as SVGAGI. V was trimmed by 6 bases and J by 9 bases, leaving 12 bases between them. CDR3 sequence (DNA): TGTGCCAGCAGAGGAGGGGCCGGTTCACCCCTCCACTTT. It specifies CASRGGAGSPLHF.

This chain links TRBV7-9 with TRBJ1-2, with 7 nucleotides matching TRBD1. The CDR3 extends over 13 amino acids. CDR1 and CDR2 (germline): SEHNR, FQNEAQ (reference sequence). V trimming: 6 bases; J trimming: 4 bases; junction bases outside the gene matches: 5. CDR3 DNA sequence: TGTGCCAGCAGAGAAGGGGGCAGCTATGGCTACACCTTC. Translating gives CASREGGSYGYTF.

The chain employs TRBV27 and TRBJ2-7; the D is unclear. Trimming cost V 6 bases and J 4 bases, with 16 bases left between them. CDR3 size: 14 residues. Germline lookup yields CDR1 MNHEY and CDR2 SMNVEV (reference sequence). The CDR3 spells CASSPNGFLYEQYF. Written as DNA, the CDR3 is TGTGCCAGCAGCCCAAACGGTTTCCTATACGAGCAGTACTTC.

In DNA, the CDR3 is TGTGCCAGTAGTATAGATCCGGTGGTAGGGGGCCCCAATCAGCCCCAGCATTTT. This encodes CASSIDPVVGGPNQPQHF. The rearrangement uses TRBV19 and TRBJ1-5, with 7 bases matching TRBD1. This CDR3 is 18 amino acids long. Trimming took 0 bases from V and 3 from J; bases not matched to a gene: 11. Germline lookup yields CDR1 LNHDA and CDR2 SQIVND (reference sequence).

This rearrangement joins TRBV27 to TRBJ2-7; a possible D gene is TRBD2 (6 bases). The ends were cut back, 2 bases at V and 4 bases at J, with 15 bases in the middle. In germline, CDR1 is MNHEY, CDR2 SMNVEV (reference sequence). This CDR3 region has 15 residues. The CDR3 DNA reads TGTGCCAGCAGTTTAGCGGGGCACGGGTTATACGAGCAGTACTTC. Residues: CASSLAGHGLYEQYF.

The rearrangement links TRBV6-4 to TRBJ2-3; no clear D gene. V was cut by 7 bases and J by 3 bases, with 8 bases left in between. The CDR3 runs 12 residues. Per germline, CDR1 MRHNA and CDR2 SNTAGT. CDR3 residues: CASNNGTDTQYF. In DNA, the CDR3 is TGTGCCAGCAACAACGGGACAGATACGCAGTATTTT.

The chain is built from TRBV18 and TRBJ1-5; 11 bases map to TRBD1. The V gene end was trimmed by 0 bases and the J gene end by 0 bases; junction bases not matched to a gene: 7. The CDR3 covers 19 residues. CDR1 KGHSH and CDR2 LQKENI come from the germline V gene. The chain's CDR3 is CASSPPLGQGAYSNQPQHF. DNA for the CDR3: TGTGCCAGCTCACCACCACTCGGACAGGGGGCGTATAGCAATCAGCCCCAGCATTTT.

The rearrangement links TRBV19 to TRBJ1-6, with a tentative D call TRBD1 (6 bases). Germline-derived CDR1 and CDR2 are LNHDA and SQIVND (reference sequence). The CDR3 runs 15 residues. Trimming pared 2 bases from V and 6 bases from J, leaving 11 bases between. The CDR3 DNA reads as TGTGCCAGTAGTATACGCAGGGGTAGTAATTCACCCCTCCACTTT. Its protein is CASSIRRGSNSPLHF.

This chain uses TRBV11-1 with TRBJ1-2; 10 nucleotides match TRBD1. Trimming cost V 4 bases and J 4 bases; bases outside gene matches: 6. CDR3 length: 15 residues. The germline V gene has CDR1 SGHAT and CDR2 FQDESV (reference sequence). CDR3 loop: CASSSGTGATYGYTF. The CDR3, as DNA: TGTGCCAGCAGCTCTGGGACAGGGGCGACCTATGGCTACACCTTC.

The chain joins TRBV5-4 to TRBJ1-1, with D uncertain. The V end was cut by 0 bases, the J end by 1 base, with 7 bases between. From germline, CDR1 is SGHNT and CDR2 YYREEE (reference sequence). The CDR3 runs 14 residues. CDR3 sequence: CASSLGAANTEAFF. CDR3 in DNA: TGTGCCAGCAGCTTGGGAGCGGCGAACACTGAAGCTTTCTTT.

The chain uses TRBV24-1 and TRBJ2-5; D is perhaps TRBD1 (5 bases). Trimming stripped 5 bases from V and 1 base from J, with 7 bases between. The length of the CDR3 is 13 residues. Germline CDR1 KGHDR, CDR2 SFDVKD. The CDR3 protein is CATSGQSQETQYF. The CDR3 bases are TGTGCCACCAGTGGACAGAGCCAAGAGACCCAGTACTTC.

The V call is TRBV6-5, the J call TRBJ2-3, with TRBD2 matching over 13 bases. Germline CDR1 is MNHEY and CDR2 is SVGAGI. V was pared by 10 bases and J by 3 bases, with 7 bases of the junction left unmatched. This CDR3 has 15 amino acids. The CDR3 reads CATGLAGADTDTQYF. The CDR3 bases are TGTGCCACCGGACTAGCGGGGGCCGATACAGATACGCAGTATTTT.

J is TRBJ1-1 and V is TRBV5-1; tentative D call: TRBD1 (6 bases). CDR3 length equals 16 residues. Germline CDR1 reads SGHRS; CDR2 reads YFSETQ. The germline V and J ends were trimmed by 2 bases and 1 base, with 15 bases remaining between them. The CDR3 reads CASSFLGGETNTEAFF. The CDR3 DNA is TGCGCCAGCAGCTTTCTAGGGGGAGAAACGAACACTGAAGCTTTCTTT.

J is TRBJ1-1 and V is TRBV5-4; TRBD1 agrees at 9 bases. CDR1 and CDR2 from the germline V gene are SGHNT and YYREEE (reference sequence). CDR3 length: 17 residues. With V trimmed by 4 bases and J by 0 bases, 10 bases remained unmatched. The CDR3 reads CASSGDRVPSLNTEAFF. The CDR3 DNA follows: TGTGCCAGCAGCGGGGACAGGGTGCCCTCATTGAACACTGAAGCTTTCTTT.

This clone was picked up one time. The genes are TRBV11-3 and TRBJ1-2; 9 bases align to TRBD1. V shed 5 bases and J 8 bases; nucleotides not matched to a gene: 9. Looked up from germline, CDR1 is SGHNT and CDR2 is YENEEA. The CDR3 is 14 residues long. CDR3 region: CASSPRTGAGGYTF. The DNA of the CDR3 is TGTGCCAGCAGCCCAAGGACAGGGGCCGGGGGCTACACCTTC.

The chain has TRBV11-2 and TRBJ1-2, with a tentative D call TRBD1 (5 bases). The CDR3 covers 15 residues. The germline V gene has CDR1 SGHAT and CDR2 FQNNGV. The V and J ends lost 6 bases and 1 base respectively, with 15 bases between them. CDR3 amino acids: CASSPWTPLNYGYTF. CDR3 nucleotides: TGTGCCAGCAGTCCGTGGACACCCCTTAACTATGGCTACACCTTC.

The V gene is TRBV6-2 or TRBV6-3, the J gene TRBJ1-5; a possible D gene is TRBD1 (6 bases). The V end lost 2 bases, the J end lost 4 bases, and 12 bases lay between the germline ends. Per germline, CDR1 MNHEY and CDR2 SVGEGT. The CDR3 loop spans 15 amino acids. CDR3 loop: CASSYEQGPNQPQHF. The CDR3 bases are TGTGCCAGCAGTTACGAACAGGGCCCAAATCAGCCCCAGCATTTT.

The V call is TRBV18, the J call TRBJ2-7, with D possibly being TRBD2 (7 bases). The CDR3 loop spans 17 amino acids. CDR1 and CDR2 from the germline V gene are KGHSH and LQKENI. With 4 bases removed from V and 7 bases from J, the gap between germline ends came to 26 bases. The CDR3 nucleotides are TGTGCCAGCTCACTCTACCGGCAGGGAGGGGGGACGAATGAGCAGTACTTC. This encodes CASSLYRQGGGTNEQYF.

The table lists this clone with a count of one. V is TRBV3-1 (or the pseudogene TRBV3-2) and J is TRBJ2-2, with TRBD2 matching over 7 bases. The trim removed 9 bases at V and 1 base at J, leaving 17 bases unmatched. Germline values: CDR1 LGHDT, CDR2 YNNKEL (reference sequence). This CDR3 spans 18 amino acids. DNA of the CDR3: TGTGCCAGTTTCGACCCGAGGGGCACTAGCGAGAACACCGGGGAGCTGTTTTTT. The encoded protein is CASFDPRGTSENTGELFF.

This clone turned up a few times. The CDR3 region is CASSYVTLGPYGYTF. CDR3 DNA sequence: TGTGCCAGCAGTTACGTGACCCTGGGGCCCTATGGCTACACCTTC. This sequence joins TRBV6-2 or TRBV6-3 and TRBJ1-2; D may be TRBD1 (5 bases). Germline CDR1 is MNHEY and CDR2 is SVGEGT. This CDR3 spans 15 amino acids. V lost 2 bases and J 4 bases, leaving 14 bases between the germline ends.

The V gene is TRBV30, the J gene TRBJ2-3; 7 bases line up with TRBD2. The CDR3 is made up of 15 amino acids. J lost 2 bases, V lost 0 bases, and 5 bases had no gene match. In germline, CDR1 is GTSNPN, CDR2 SVGIG (reference sequence). The CDR3 DNA reads as TGTGCCTGGAGTGTATGGCTAGCGGACACAGATACGCAGTATTTT. Amino acids: CAWSVWLADTDTQYF.